The 21 T cell receptor beta chains in this list originate from one sample, sequenced in a study of a mutant IDH1 vaccine in newly diagnosed glioma. For these TCRs, the target antigens are not known. Stated time point: week 47, end of study. Vaccine doses each comprised 300 ug of mutant IDH1 20-mer peptide, with topical imiquimod. Clones were read by immunoSEQ multiplex PCR, and TCRdb kept only the in-frame ones, dropping some. In the table there are about 40,000 clones, approximately 86% of which are singletons. The sequencing used PBMCs, collected from a glioma patient whose treatment included an IDH1 peptide vaccine. The receptors shown here come from a young man with glioma. Some clones in this sample may be carry-over from other donors' samples.

This clone has only one observation. The CDR3 here is CAWGSRGDYGYTF. CDR3 nucleotide sequence: TGTGCCTGGGGATCCCGTGGGGATTATGGCTACACCTTC. The chain combines TRBV30 with TRBJ1-2; no firm D call. Germline CDR1 reads GTSNPN; CDR2 reads SVGIG (reference sequence). CDR3 length equals 13 residues. The V gene lost 5 bases and the J gene lost 5 bases, with 15 bases spanning the gap.

The J gene is TRBJ1-2, the V gene TRBV6-5; TRBD1 matches 10 bases. The V gene end was trimmed by 5 bases and the J gene end by 6 bases; junction bases not matched to a gene: 9. This CDR3 contains 15 residues. Germline-derived CDR1 and CDR2 are MNHEY and SVGAGI. Here the CDR3 DNA reads TGTGCCAGCAGTAACCGACAGGGGGCTCGCAATGGCTACACCTTC. It specifies CASSNRQGARNGYTF.

This clone was observed once. The rearrangement uses TRBV4-3 and TRBJ1-5; no clear D. CDR1 LGHNA and CDR2 YSLEER come from the germline V gene. Trimming cost V 0 bases and J 5 bases, with 8 bases left between them. The length of the CDR3 is 14 residues. CDR3 sequence reads: CASSQEWADQPQHF. The DNA for the CDR3 is TGCGCCAGCAGCCAAGAGTGGGCGGATCAGCCCCAGCATTTT.

The chain carries TRBV14 and TRBJ2-6; D is uncertain. Between the trimmed V and J ends, which lost 5 bases and 1 base, there was a span of 12 bases. Germline V CDR1 and CDR2: SGHDN, FVKESK. The CDR3 totals 16 residues. The CDR3 is CASSETRVSGANVLTF. The CDR3 DNA reads TGTGCCAGCAGCGAAACAAGGGTGTCTGGGGCCAACGTCCTGACTTTC.

This clone was picked up a small number of times. V is TRBV27 and J is TRBJ1-1; D is unresolved. The CDR3 spans 14 residues. V gave up 2 bases and J gave up 3 bases, with 10 bases separating them. The germline gives CDR1 MNHEY, CDR2 SMNVEV (reference sequence). CDR3 DNA: TGTGCCAGCAGTTTAACAATCCGGGACACTGAAGCTTTCTTT. It yields the protein CASSLTIRDTEAFF.

This clone came up once. J is TRBJ1-2 and V is TRBV19; TRBD1 is a possible D gene (5 bases). The CDR3 runs to 12 residues. The germline V gene has CDR1 LNHDA and CDR2 SQIVND (reference sequence). Trimming cost V 7 bases and J 1 base, with 7 bases left between them. The CDR3 protein is CASIGDNYGYTF. DNA for the CDR3: TGTGCCAGTATAGGGGATAACTATGGCTACACCTTC. The complete variable domain, with remaining parts taken from reference TRBV19 and TRBJ1-2, reads DGGITQSPKYLFRKEGQNVTLSCEQNLNHDAMYWYRQDPGQGLRLIYYSQIVNDFQKGDIAEGYSVSREKKESFPLTVTSAQKNPTAFYLCASIGDNYGYTFGSGTRLTVV.

The chain carries TRBV4-3 and TRBJ2-1; TRBD2 matches 11 bases. V dropped 2 bases and J dropped 7; count of bases not matched to a gene: 4. The CDR3 runs 15 residues. The germline V gene has CDR1 LGHNA and CDR2 YSLEER. CDR3 amino acids: CASSQYSGGANEQFF. In nucleotides, the CDR3 is TGCGCCAGCAGCCAATATAGCGGGGGGGCAAATGAGCAGTTCTTC.

The genes are TRBV7-8 and TRBJ1-1; D possibly corresponds to TRBD1 (6 bases). Trimming cost V 5 bases and J 6 bases, with 19 bases left between them. Germline assignment: CDR1 SGHVS and CDR2 FQNEAQ. This CDR3 is 15 amino acids long. DNA of the CDR3: TGTGCCAGCAGCCAAACCTCTACAGGGAGAGCTGAAGCTTTCTTT. This gives the protein CASSQTSTGRAEAFF. Looking up the rest from reference TRBV7-8 and TRBJ1-1 gives the full variable domain: GAGVSQSPRYKVAKRGQDVALRCDPISGHVSLFWYQQALGQGPEFLTYFQNEAQLDKSGLPSDRFFAERPEGSVSTLKIQRTQQEDSAVYLCASSQTSTGRAEAFFGQGTRLTVV.

In DNA form, the CDR3 reads TGTGCCAGCAGCTTAAAGGTCCCCTACGAGCAGTACTTC. Amino acids: CASSLKVPYEQYF. The gene calls are TRBV7-2 and TRBJ2-7, with no clear D. V was clipped by 2 bases and J by 2 bases, with 7 bases between them. Germline V CDR1 and CDR2: SGHTA, FQGNSA. The CDR3 extends over 13 amino acids.

The gene calls are TRBV5-1 and TRBJ1-2; D unresolved. The V gene lost 0 bases and the J gene lost 8 bases, with 8 bases spanning the gap. The germline V gene has CDR1 SGHRS and CDR2 YFSETQ. CDR3 length: 12 residues. The CDR3 DNA sequence: TGCGCCAGCAGCTTGGGACCTTTAGGCTACACCTTC. This translates into CASSLGPLGYTF.

This chain uses TRBV7-2 with TRBJ1-2; D uncertain. Germline V gene sequence: CDR1 SGHTA, CDR2 FQGNSA. CDR3 size: 14 residues. Deletions cut 5 bases from V and 4 bases from J, with 14 bases between. The CDR3 DNA sequence: TGTGCCAGCAGCCCCGTCGCCGGCCTCTATGGCTACACCTTC. Translation gives CASSPVAGLYGYTF.

The V and J genes are TRBV18 and TRBJ1-4, with 7 bases aligning to TRBD1. CDR1 is KGHSH, CDR2 LQKENI, per germline. The CDR3 runs 15 residues. V was clipped by 5 bases and J by 6 bases; unmatched bases: 9. CDR3 DNA: TGTGCCAGCTCAATACAGGGGTTGAGGGATGAAAAACTGTTTTTT. This translates into CASSIQGLRDEKLFF.

The chain has TRBV6-1 and TRBJ2-7, with 9 nucleotides matching TRBD1. The germline CDR1 and CDR2 sequences are MNHNS and SASEGT. Trimming at V came to 4 bases and at J to 9 bases, leaving 10 bases not matched to a gene. The CDR3 covers 14 residues. CDR3 DNA: TGTGCCAGCAGTGGACAGGGGGTATCTACGAGGCAGTACTTC. This translates into CASSGQGVSTRQYF.

V and J are TRBV11-2 and TRBJ1-2; 7 bases agree with TRBD1. This CDR3 has 15 residues. Unmatched junction bases numbered 7, after V lost 2 bases and J lost 4 bases. Germline assignment: CDR1 SGHAT and CDR2 FQNNGV. The CDR3 sequence: CASSLRDRNGYGYTF. CDR3 nucleotides: TGTGCCAGCAGCTTAAGGGACAGAAATGGCTATGGCTACACCTTC.

This chain links TRBV5-5 with TRBJ1-1, with 8 positions matching TRBD1. This CDR3 is built from 15 residues. Germline trimming cut 0 bases from V and 7 bases from J; bases unmatched to any gene: 8. CDR1 and CDR2 (germline): SGHKS, YYEKEE (reference sequence). CDR3 loop: CASSLEDRVALEAFF. The CDR3 DNA reads TGTGCCAGCAGCTTGGAGGACAGGGTGGCCCTTGAAGCTTTCTTT. Together with reference TRBV5-5 and TRBJ1-1, the CDR3 gives the full variable domain: DAGVTQSPTHLIKTRGQQVTLRCSPISGHKSVSWYQQVLGQGPQFIFQYYEKEERGRGNFPDRFSARQFPNYSSELNVNALLLGDSALYLCASSLEDRVALEAFFGQGTRLTVV.

The chain employs TRBV19 and TRBJ1-2; D is uncertain. The CDR3 is 15 amino acids. The V gene's germline CDR1 is LNHDA and CDR2 SQIVND (reference sequence). Trimming left V 1 base short and J 8 bases short, with 17 bases between. CDR3 coding DNA: TGTGCCAGTAGTATAGGTAGCCGCTTGGTGGGGGGCTACACCTTC. This gives the protein CASSIGSRLVGGYTF. The whole variable domain, remainder taken from reference TRBV19 and TRBJ1-2, is DGGITQSPKYLFRKEGQNVTLSCEQNLNHDAMYWYRQDPGQGLRLIYYSQIVNDFQKGDIAEGYSVSREKKESFPLTVTSAQKNPTAFYLCASSIGSRLVGGYTFGSGTRLTVV.

This chain joins TRBV5-6 and TRBJ2-7; D not resolved. Germline-derived CDR1 and CDR2 are SGHDT and YYEEEE. This CDR3 is 14 amino acids long. Trimming removed 2 bases from V and 5 bases from J, with 14 bases in between. The CDR3 region has the DNA TGTGCCAGCAGCTTCAACACCCTCCTGCACGAGCAGTACTTC. Protein: CASSFNTLLHEQYF.

J is TRBJ1-4 and V is TRBV5-1, with 9 bases lining up with TRBD1. Germline-derived CDR1 and CDR2 are SGHRS and YFSETQ. This CDR3 comprises 15 residues. The ends lost 4 bases at V and 7 bases at J; junction bases unmatched: 8. The CDR3 nucleotides are TGCGCCAGCAGCCTCGGGACAGGGTTGAGTGAAAAACTGTTTTTT. Translated: CASSLGTGLSEKLFF. The variable domain in full, with the rest retrieved from reference TRBV5-1 and TRBJ1-4, is KAGVTQTPRYLIKTRGQQVTLSCSPISGHRSVSWYQQTPGQGLQFLFEYFSETQRNKGNFPGRFSGRQFSNSRSEMNVSTLELGDSALYLCASSLGTGLSEKLFFGSGTQLSVL.

V and J are TRBV6-6 and TRBJ2-5; 10 nucleotides align to TRBD2. This CDR3 has 16 residues. V was pared by 2 bases and J by 4 bases, with 7 bases of the junction left unmatched. The germline V gene encodes CDR1 MNHNY and CDR2 SVGAGI (reference sequence). The CDR3 protein is CASSYMSGGALETQYF. The CDR3 bases are TGTGCCAGCAGTTACATGAGCGGGGGGGCTTTAGAGACCCAGTACTTC.

The V call is TRBV7-9, the J call TRBJ1-2, with D possibly being TRBD1 (6 bases). V was pared by 5 bases and J by 3 bases, with 13 bases between. Germline V lookup: CDR1 SEHNR, CDR2 FQNEAQ (reference sequence). This CDR3 is 14 amino acids long. CDR3 amino acids: CASSPTGNDYGYTF. CDR3 DNA sequence: TGTGCCAGCAGCCCGACAGGCAACGACTATGGCTACACCTTC. The variable domain in full, completed from reference TRBV7-9 and TRBJ1-2, reads DTGVSQNPRHKITKRGQNVTFRCDPISEHNRLYWYRQTLGQGPEFLTYFQNEAQLEKSRLLSDRFSAERPKGSFSTLEIQRTEQGDSAMYLCASSPTGNDYGYTFGSGTRLTVV.

The chain carries TRBV30 and TRBJ2-7, with no clear D. CDR1 and CDR2 (germline): GTSNPN, SVGIG (reference sequence). V gave up 5 bases and J gave up 1 base, with 12 bases separating them. The CDR3 runs to 13 residues. CDR3 coding DNA: TGTGCCTGGCGCTCCGGGTTTTCCTACGAGCAGTACTTC. Amino acids: CAWRSGFSYEQYF.